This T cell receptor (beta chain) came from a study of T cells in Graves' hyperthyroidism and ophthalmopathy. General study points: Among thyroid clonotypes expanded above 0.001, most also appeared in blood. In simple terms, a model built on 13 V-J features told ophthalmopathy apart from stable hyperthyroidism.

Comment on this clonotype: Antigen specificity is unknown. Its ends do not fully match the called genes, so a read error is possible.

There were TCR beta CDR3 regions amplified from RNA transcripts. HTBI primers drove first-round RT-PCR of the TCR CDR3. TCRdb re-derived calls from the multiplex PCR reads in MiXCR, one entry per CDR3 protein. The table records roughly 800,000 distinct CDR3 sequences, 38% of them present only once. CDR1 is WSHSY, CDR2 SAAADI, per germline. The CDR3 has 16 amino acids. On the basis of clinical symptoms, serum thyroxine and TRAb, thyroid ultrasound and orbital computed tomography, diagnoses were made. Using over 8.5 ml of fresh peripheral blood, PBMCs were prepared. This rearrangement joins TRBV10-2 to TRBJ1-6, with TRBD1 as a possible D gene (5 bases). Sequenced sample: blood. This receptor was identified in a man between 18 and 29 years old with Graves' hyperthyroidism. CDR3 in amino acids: CASSELGASYNSPLHF. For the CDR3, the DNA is TGTGCCAGCAGTGAACTCGGGGCCTCTTATAATTCACCCCTCCACTTT.